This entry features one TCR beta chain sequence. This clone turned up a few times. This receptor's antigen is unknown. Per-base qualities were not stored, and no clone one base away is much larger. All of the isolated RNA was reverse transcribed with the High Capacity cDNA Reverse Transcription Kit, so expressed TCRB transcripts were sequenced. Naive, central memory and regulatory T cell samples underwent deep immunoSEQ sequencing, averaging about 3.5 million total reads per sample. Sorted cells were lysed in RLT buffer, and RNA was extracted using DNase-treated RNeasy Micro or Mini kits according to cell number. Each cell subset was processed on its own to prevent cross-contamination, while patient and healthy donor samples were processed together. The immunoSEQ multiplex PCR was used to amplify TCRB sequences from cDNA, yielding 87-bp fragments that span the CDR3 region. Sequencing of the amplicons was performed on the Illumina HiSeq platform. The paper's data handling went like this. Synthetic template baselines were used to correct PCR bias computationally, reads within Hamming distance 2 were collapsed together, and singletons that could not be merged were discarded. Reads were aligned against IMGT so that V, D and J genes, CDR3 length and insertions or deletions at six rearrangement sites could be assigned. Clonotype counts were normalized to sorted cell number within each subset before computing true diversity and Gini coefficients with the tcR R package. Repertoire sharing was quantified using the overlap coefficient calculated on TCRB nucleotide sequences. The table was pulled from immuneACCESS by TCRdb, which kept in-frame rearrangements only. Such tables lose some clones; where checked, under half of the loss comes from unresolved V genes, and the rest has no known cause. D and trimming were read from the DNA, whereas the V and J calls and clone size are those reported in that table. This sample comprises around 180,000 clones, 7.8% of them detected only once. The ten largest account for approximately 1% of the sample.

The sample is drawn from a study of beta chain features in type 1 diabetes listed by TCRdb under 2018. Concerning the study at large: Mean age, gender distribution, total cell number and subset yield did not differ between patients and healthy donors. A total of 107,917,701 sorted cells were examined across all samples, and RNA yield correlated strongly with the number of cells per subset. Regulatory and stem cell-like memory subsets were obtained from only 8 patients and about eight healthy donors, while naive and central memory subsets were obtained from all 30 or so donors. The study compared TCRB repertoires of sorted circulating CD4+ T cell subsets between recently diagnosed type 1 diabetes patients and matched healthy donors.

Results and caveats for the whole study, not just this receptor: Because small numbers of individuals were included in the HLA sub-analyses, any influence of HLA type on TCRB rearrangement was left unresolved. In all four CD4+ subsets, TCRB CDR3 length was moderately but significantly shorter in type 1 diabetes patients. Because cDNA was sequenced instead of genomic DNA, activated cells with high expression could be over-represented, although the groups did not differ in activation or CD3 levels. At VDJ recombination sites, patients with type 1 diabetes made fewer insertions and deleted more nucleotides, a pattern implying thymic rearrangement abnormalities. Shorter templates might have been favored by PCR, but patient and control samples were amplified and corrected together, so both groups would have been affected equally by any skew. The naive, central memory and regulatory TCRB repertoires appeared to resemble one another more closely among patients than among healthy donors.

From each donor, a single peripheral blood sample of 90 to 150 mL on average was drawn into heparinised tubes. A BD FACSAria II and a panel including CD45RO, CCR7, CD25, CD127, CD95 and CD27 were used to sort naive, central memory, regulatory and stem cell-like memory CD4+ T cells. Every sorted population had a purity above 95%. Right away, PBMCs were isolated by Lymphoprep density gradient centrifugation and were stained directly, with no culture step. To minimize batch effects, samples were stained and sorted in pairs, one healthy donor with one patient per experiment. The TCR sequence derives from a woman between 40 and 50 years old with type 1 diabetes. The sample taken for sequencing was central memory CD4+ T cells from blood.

The sequenced DNA: TGTGCCAGTAGTATCGGAGGGAACACCGGGGAGCTGTTTTTT. This encodes CASSIGGNTGELFF. The V and J segments used are TRBV19 and TRBJ2-2; 5 matching bases give a weak D call of TRBD2. From the germline V gene (reference sequence), CDR1 is LNHDA and CDR2 is SQIVND. Trimming costs V 3 bases and J 1 base, and their ends lie 6 bases apart. Its CDR3 holds 14 amino acids, cysteine through phenylalanine. Solely the CDR3 DNA is kept, with 42 bases framed from the first base.